This T cell receptor (beta chain) was sequenced in a study of monozygotic twins with inflammatory bowel disease (dated by TCRdb to 2018 to 2020). Notes on the research overall: The complete study included 28 monozygotic twin pairs: 19 IBD-discordant Danish pairs and nine German pairs, of which four were IBD-concordant and five were IBD-discordant. Each individual had, on average, about 151 000 unique TCRalpha sequences and 181 000 unique TCRbeta sequences available for analysis. Disease-associated traits were sought mainly through comparisons between IBD patients and their genetically identical healthy co-twins within discordant pairs.

From each donor, an approximately 2.3 ml peripheral blood sample was drawn into PAXgene tubes and stored at -80 degrees C. Total RNA was isolated from whole blood with the PAXgene blood miRNA kit on an automated QIAcube, without T cell sorting. Peripheral blood from monozygotic twin pairs concordant or discordant for inflammatory bowel disease was subjected to deep TCRalpha and TCRbeta repertoire profiling with unique molecular barcoding. Smoking habits were recorded for all twin pairs, and each individual was classified as a current, former or never smoker. Comment on this clonotype: Its cognate antigen has yet to be identified.

The CDR3 covers 12 residues, taking in both the cysteine and the phenylalanine. The DNA is unrecorded. CDR1 and CDR2 (SQVTM, ANQGSEA) derive from the germline V gene. Library preparation employed 5' RACE. Preparation of each TCR library used 3,000 to 3,500 ng of total RNA. For each sample, cDNA synthesis with SMARTScribe reverse transcriptase was split into eight separate reactions. During cDNA synthesis, template switching was used to introduce unique molecular identifiers that contained a 6-nucleotide sample barcode. Two nested PCRs of approximately 16 and 9 cycles amplified the TCRalpha and TCRbeta cDNA, and bead purification followed each PCR. Before amplification, the cDNA was treated with uracil DNA-glycosylase and purified using the QIAquick PCR purification kit. The second PCR added Illumina TruSeq-compatible adapters along with sample-specific barcodes. TapeStation and Qubit were used to check library quality and concentration, and around 5.3 ng of each library was pooled. Sequencing of the pooled libraries was done on an Illumina HiSeq2500 single-index Rapid Run using custom sequencing primers and 2 x 100 bp reads. The original methods were these. UMI-based consensus assembly with MiGEC version 1.2.6 was used to correct PCR and sequencing errors. MiXCR version 2.1.1 was used for V(D)J alignment, clonotype assembly and CDR3 extraction. Normalisation of gene usage, clonotype sharing and MAIT/NKT TCR abundance was achieved by analysing the top 1000, 10 000 and 20 000 clonotypes per sample. After downsampling to 27 000 UMIs, diversity was calculated as the inverse Simpson index using the vegan R package. Paired Mann-Whitney U tests were applied to discordant twin pairs, and Benjamini-Hochberg correction was used for multiple testing. TCRdb reprocessed the reads; each CDR3 protein sequence makes one entry, and DNA is unavailable. The authors' filters were not applied to this entry. In this sample's table one finds around 380,000 distinct CDR3 sequences. About 2.3% of the sample rests with the top ten.

Results and caveats for the whole study, not just this receptor: No difference in repertoire similarity was observed between concordant and discordant twins, possibly owing to limited statistical power. Background noise and inter-individual variability may have been introduced into the repertoires by the differing immunosuppressive treatments among patients. No single strong signal or clonotype linked to IBD turned up in the results, so the idea that one exists was not supported. Measured by the inverse Simpson index, TCRbeta repertoire diversity was lower in IBD patients than in their healthy co-twins. The analysis was unable to tell apart different T cell subtypes. IBD patients shared fewer clonotypes with other individuals than healthy twins did, most markedly in patients showing signs of disease activity.

The chain employs TRBV29-1 and TRBJ2-3; TCRdb designates TRBD1, a call that cannot be tested without DNA. This sequence was found in a human donor with ulcerative colitis or Crohn's disease, or a healthy co-twin of an affected twin (not recorded which). Material: blood. The CDR3 region reads CSAQGSTDTQYF.